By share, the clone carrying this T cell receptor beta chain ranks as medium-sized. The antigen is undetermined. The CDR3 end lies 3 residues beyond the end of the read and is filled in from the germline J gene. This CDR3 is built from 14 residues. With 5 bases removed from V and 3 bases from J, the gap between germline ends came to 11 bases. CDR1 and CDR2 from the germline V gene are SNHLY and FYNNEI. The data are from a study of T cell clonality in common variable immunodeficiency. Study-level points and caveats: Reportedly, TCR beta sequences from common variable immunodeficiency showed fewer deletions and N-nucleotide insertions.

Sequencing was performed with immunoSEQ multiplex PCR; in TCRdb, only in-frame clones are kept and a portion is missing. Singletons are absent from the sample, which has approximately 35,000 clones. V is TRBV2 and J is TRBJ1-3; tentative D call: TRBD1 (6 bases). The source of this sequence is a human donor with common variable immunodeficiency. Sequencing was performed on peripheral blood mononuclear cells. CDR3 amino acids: CASSRTGSGNTIYF. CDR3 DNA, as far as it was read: TGTGCCAGCAGTCGAACAGGGAGTGGAAACACC.